The rows below give T cell receptor beta chains drawn from one sample of a study of blood T cell repertoires in COVID-19. Some clones are missing from TCRdb's copy, which holds only in-frame ones; the method was immunoSEQ multiplex PCR. The sample has more than 200,000 clones; 88% are singletons. The sequenced material came from peripheral blood. The receptors come from a man older than 75 with acute or convalescent COVID-19. CDR3s include the opening cysteine and the closing phenylalanine or tryptophan. A D gene is named only where the DNA matches it firmly. Expanded clones get a size class; other rows say once, few or many, or leave the size out.

V	length	D	size	J	CDR3	DNA
TRBV5-1	16	TRBD2	NA	TRBJ2-3	CASSFRTSGSTDTQYF	TGCGCCAGCAGCTTCAGGACTAGCGGGAGCACAGATACGCAGTATTTT
TRBV9	16	NA	NA	TRBJ1-6	CASSVGSGGYNSPLHF	TGTGCCAGCAGCGTAGGTTCCGGAGGCTATAATTCACCCCTCCACTTT
TRBV19	15	TRBD1	NA	TRBJ1-2	CASRMTGNANYGYTF	TGTGCCAGTAGGATGACAGGGAACGCTAACTATGGCTACACCTTC
TRBV5-8	15	TRBD1	NA	TRBJ1-5	CASSLDRGGNQPQHF	TGTGCCAGCAGCCTCGACAGGGGTGGCAATCAGCCCCAGCATTTT
TRBV6-2/TRBV6-3	14	NA	NA	TRBJ1-2	CASSYSRQAEGYTF	TGTGCCAGCAGTTACTCGAGACAGGCGGAGGGCTACACCTTC
TRBV10-3	14	NA	NA	TRBJ1-1	CAISEEVLNTEAFF	TGTGCCATCAGTGAAGAGGTGTTGAACACTGAAGCTTTCTTT
TRBV24-1	15	TRBD2	NA	TRBJ2-5	CATSESSGRQETQYF	TGTGCCACCAGTGAATCTAGCGGGAGGCAAGAGACCCAGTACTTC
TRBV6-1	14	TRBD2	NA	TRBJ2-3	CASSDGLATDTQYF	TGTGCCAGCAGTGACGGACTAGCAACAGATACGCAGTATTTT
TRBV5-1	15	NA	NA	TRBJ1-1	CASSFQEPGITEAFF	TGCGCCAGCAGCTTTCAGGAGCCGGGGATCACTGAAGCTTTCTTT
TRBV11-2	17	TRBD1	NA	TRBJ1-3	CASSDRQGYISGNTIYF	TGTGCCAGCAGCGACCGACAGGGTTATATCTCTGGAAACACCATATATTTT
TRBV27	14	TRBD1	NA	TRBJ1-4	CASRKQGYEEKLFF	TGTGCCAGCAGAAAACAGGGGTACGAGGAAAAACTGTTTTTT
TRBV9	13	NA	NA	TRBJ2-7	CASSGTVTYEQYF	TGTGCCAGCAGCGGGACAGTTACCTACGAGCAGTACTTC
TRBV7-9	17	TRBD1	NA	TRBJ1-2	CASSLVGGQGRNYGYTF	TGTGCCAGCAGCTTAGTTGGGGGACAGGGGAGGAACTATGGCTACACCTTC
TRBV19	18	NA	NA	TRBJ1-1	CASRLQGLAPGGNTEAFF	TGTGCCAGTAGATTACAGGGCCTGGCCCCGGGGGGGAACACTGAAGCTTTCTTT
TRBV6-2/TRBV6-3	14	NA	NA	TRBJ1-5	CASSSTASNQPQHF	TGTGCCAGCAGTTCCACAGCTAGCAATCAGCCCCAGCATTTT
TRBV3-1/TRBV3-2	14	TRBD1	few	TRBJ2-7	CASSANRDSSGQYF	TGTGCCAGCAGCGCTAACCGGGACAGTTCCGGTCAGTACTTC
TRBV11-2	16	TRBD2	NA	TRBJ2-5	CASSSTTAGGQETQYF	TGTGCCAGCAGCTCTACCACGGCGGGAGGCCAAGAGACCCAGTACTTC
TRBV2	16	TRBD1	NA	TRBJ1-4	CASSEVQIGTGGKLFF	TGTGCCAGCAGTGAAGTACAAATTGGGACAGGGGGAAAACTGTTTTTT
TRBV7-9	16	NA	once	TRBJ2-1	CASSLGYLGQNNEQFF	TGTGCCAGCAGCTTAGGGTATCTGGGACAAAACAATGAGCAGTTCTTC
TRBV19	14	NA	NA	TRBJ2-3	CASSIGGSTDTQYF	TGTGCCAGTAGTATTGGAGGGAGCACAGATACGCAGTATTTT
TRBV7-2	19	TRBD1	NA	TRBJ1-5	CASSLGTGPLGSRGEPQHF	TGTGCCAGCAGCTTAGGGACAGGCCCCTTGGGGAGTAGGGGTGAGCCCCAGCATTTT
TRBV7-2	16	NA	NA	TRBJ1-3	CASSPMAARGGNTIYF	TGTGCCAGCAGCCCTATGGCGGCAAGAGGTGGAAACACCATATATTTT